These 6 T cell receptor beta chains share one sample of origin, sequenced in a study of T cell responses to AZD1222 COVID-19 vaccine. Measured with immunoSEQ multiplex PCR; TCRdb has only the in-frame clones, and not every one. Of 100,000 or so clones in the sample, around 83% are singletons; the top ten hold 5%. The sequencing here drew on peripheral blood, taken on day 0 of AZD1222 vaccination. All receptors derive from an adult in good health.

The V call is TRBV3-1 (or the pseudogene TRBV3-2), the J call TRBJ2-7; 10 bases map to TRBD1. Germline CDR1 is LGHDT and CDR2 is YNNKEL (reference sequence). V was clipped by 3 bases and J by 5 bases; unmatched bases: 7. CDR3 size: 15 residues. The chain's CDR3 is CASSHIGQGVHEQYF. The CDR3 DNA sequence: TGTGCCAGCAGCCATATCGGACAGGGGGTCCACGAGCAGTACTTC.

This chain uses TRBV6-6 with TRBJ2-2; D not resolved. The V end lost 6 bases, the J end lost 5 bases, and 16 bases lay between the germline ends. Germline lookup yields CDR1 MNHNY and CDR2 SVGAGI (reference sequence). The CDR3 is 15 residues long. The CDR3 sequence: CASSLDTFGTGELFF. The CDR3 DNA is TGTGCCAGCAGCCTTGACACCTTCGGAACCGGGGAGCTGTTTTTT.

This chain joins TRBV6-2 or TRBV6-3 and TRBJ2-7, with TRBD1 identical over 10 bases. From germline, CDR1 is MNHEY and CDR2 SVGEGT. The CDR3 has 16 amino acids. Trimming took 6 bases from V and 0 from J; bases not matched to a gene: 8. The CDR3, as DNA: TGTGCCAGCAGCCTCGGGACAGGGGCGACCTCCTACGAGCAGTACTTC. Translation: CASSLGTGATSYEQYF.

V and J are TRBV10-3 and TRBJ2-5, with D possibly being TRBD1 or TRBD2 (5 bases each). Looked up from germline, CDR1 is ENHRY and CDR2 is SYGVKD. The CDR3 has 21 amino acids. V dropped 2 bases and J dropped 1 base, with 29 bases sitting between them. CDR3 coding DNA: TGTGCCATCAGTGAGCTAAGCGGACACAATCTATCCCCACCCCCCCAAGAGACCCAGTACTTC. Translation: CAISELSGHNLSPPPQETQYF.

CDR3 bases: TGTGCCAGCGGGCCCGGGGGTTCCTCCTACGAGCAGTACTTC. Translated: CASGPGGSSYEQYF. This chain uses TRBV28 with TRBJ2-7; TRBD2 is a possible D gene (6 bases). The germline V and J ends were trimmed by 8 bases and 0 bases, with 14 bases remaining between them. The CDR3 is made up of 14 amino acids. The germline CDR1 and CDR2 sequences are MDHEN and SYDVKM.

The J gene is TRBJ2-2, the V gene TRBV3-1 (or the pseudogene TRBV3-2); 8 nucleotides align to TRBD2. The germline CDR1 and CDR2 sequences are LGHDT and YNNKEL (reference sequence). The junction had 10 bases not matched to a gene; V was cut back by 1 base and J by 6 bases. This CDR3 is built from 17 residues. CDR3 in amino acids: CASSQVDGRAPAGELFF. The DNA for the CDR3 is TGTGCCAGCAGCCAAGTTGACGGGAGGGCCCCGGCCGGGGAGCTGTTTTTT.